The present entry profiles one TCR beta chain with its context. The data originate from a study of blood T cell repertoires in COVID-19. V lost 6 bases and J lost 0, with 13 bases in between. Per germline, CDR1 KGHSH and CDR2 LQKENI. The CDR3 totals 15 residues. Assay: immunoSEQ multiplex PCR; the TCRdb copy retains only in-frame clones and omits some. This sample has 150,000 to 200,000 clones, with approximately 80% found just once. V and J are TRBV18 and TRBJ2-3; TRBD1 is a possible D gene (6 bases). The sequence came from a woman aged 60 to 75 with acute COVID-19. The sequenced material came from PBMCs or T cells enriched from blood (not recorded which). CDR3 sequence (DNA): TGTGCCAGCTCCCTACACAGGGAAAGCACAGATACGCAGTATTTT. Translated: CASSLHRESTDTQYF.